This T cell receptor (beta chain) was documented in a study of T-cell memory formation after mild COVID-19. Trimming took off 3 bases at V and 7 bases at J, with 9 bases between the two ends. This CDR3 contains 13 residues. The germline V gene has CDR1 MGHRA and CDR2 YSYEKL. At least ten counts were recorded for this clonotype. Its target is not known. Study-wide points: Clones from the second wave (peaking day 37) had unconfirmed SARS-CoV-2 specificity.

TCR alpha and TCR beta cDNA libraries carrying sample barcodes and UMIs came from 5'RACE with constant-segment primers. TCRdb used MiXCR to reprocess the 5' RACE reads, holding one entry per CDR3 protein. The data hold about 400,000 distinct CDR3 sequences, with around 14% observed a single time. The source is a man in his late teens or twenties who had mild COVID-19 (a few samples of this study predate the infection). Cell type and time point are not known. The gene calls are TRBV4-1 and TRBJ2-2; D is uncertain. The sequenced material came from PBMCs or a T cell subset sorted from them (not recorded which). The CDR3 spells CASSQPLDGELFF. The DNA of the CDR3 is TGCGCCAGCAGCCAGCCCCTAGACGGGGAGCTGTTTTTT.